This TCR beta chain was identified in a study of blood T cell repertoires in COVID-19 (TCRdb year 2020). Regarding the research as a whole: Samples covering the acute and convalescent phases of COVID-19 were provided by collaborators in the United States, Italy and Spain. The samples were drawn from the first 160 participants of the ongoing ImmuneRACE study and from 1,254 subjects provided by 6 global collaborators. The sample metadata nearly always contained a de-identified subject ID, COVID-19 status, age in years and sex. The repertoires were made available in a free public database intended to serve as a resource for research on the immune response to SARS-CoV-2. The material from the prospective study consisted of cDNA or gDNA derived from T cells, B-cell-depleted T cells, or PBMCs. Deeply sampled blood TCRbeta repertoires from subjects exposed to, actively infected with, or recovered from COVID-19 were included in the dataset. Where available, HLA class I and class II types were taken from metadata supplied by the sample provider and were not determined by assay-based typing. What the research found in general, with its limitations: The amount of clinical and demographic metadata varied by source and participant and was provided uncurated.

CDR1 MDHEN and CDR2 SYDVKM are derived from the germline V gene. At the junction V is shortened by 6 bases and J by 4 bases, with 12 bases in between. From cysteine to phenylalanine, the CDR3 is 13 amino acids long. Of all the DNA, just the CDR3 is kept, 39 bases in frame from base 1. Collaborating institutions collected whole blood in K2EDTA tubes following their own protocols. For TCRbeta analysis, collaborators shipped samples as frozen whole blood, isolated PBMCs, or DNA extracted from either of those sample types. About this clone: The target of this receptor is not known. Within one base of it there is no much larger clone, and no base qualities were kept.

TCRbeta CDR3 regions were amplified from genomic DNA using the immunoSEQ Assay, a bias-controlled multiplex PCR. Under the source paper's analysis protocol: The number of nucleated cells in each sample was estimated by amplification of reference gene primers within the assay. Sequence reads were collapsed and filtered to measure the absolute abundance of every unique TCRbeta CDR3 rearrangement. For each sample, productive Simpson clonality was calculated by taking the square root of Simpson's diversity index across productive rearrangements. TCRdb holds this immuneACCESS table with in-frame rearrangements only. Some clones are missing; in checked studies, unresolved V genes explain under half, and the rest has no known cause. V and J calls and clone size follow that table, whereas D and trimming were derived from the DNA. This sample gives about 380,000 clones in total; 85% of them show up just once. The ten most abundant clones make up approximately 3.7% of the sample.

This chain is built from TRBV28 and TRBJ2-5, with the D gene call left open. What was sequenced was peripheral blood. The sequence was obtained from a woman under 30 with acute or convalescent COVID-19. The nucleotide sequence is TGTGCCAGCAGCTCCAGTTTATCAGAGACCCAGTACTTC. This sequence encodes CASSSSLSETQYF.